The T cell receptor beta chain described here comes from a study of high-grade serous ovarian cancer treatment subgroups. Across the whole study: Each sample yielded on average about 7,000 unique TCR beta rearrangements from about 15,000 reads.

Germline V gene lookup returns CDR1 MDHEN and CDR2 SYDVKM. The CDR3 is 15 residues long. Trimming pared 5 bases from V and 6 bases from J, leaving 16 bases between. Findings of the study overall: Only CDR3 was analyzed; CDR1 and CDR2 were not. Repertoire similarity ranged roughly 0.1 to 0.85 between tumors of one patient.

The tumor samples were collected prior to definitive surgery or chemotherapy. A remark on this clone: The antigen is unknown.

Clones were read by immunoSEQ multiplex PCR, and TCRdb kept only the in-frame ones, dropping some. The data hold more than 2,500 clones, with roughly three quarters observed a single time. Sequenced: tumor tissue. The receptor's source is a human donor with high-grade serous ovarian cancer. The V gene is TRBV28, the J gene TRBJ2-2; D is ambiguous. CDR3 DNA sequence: TGTGCCAGCAGTCCTCCCGGTAGGCCTTCCGGGGAGCTGTTTTTT. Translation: CASSPPGRPSGELFF. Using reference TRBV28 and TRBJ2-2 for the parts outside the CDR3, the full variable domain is DVKVTQSSRYLVKRTGEKVFLECVQDMDHENMFWYRQDPGLGLRLIYFSYDVKMKEKGDIPEGYSVSREKKERFSLILESASTNQTSMYLCASSPPGRPSGELFFGEGSRLTVL.